Below, 12 T cell receptor beta chains from the same sample are listed, as sequenced in a study of CD4 T cells in relation to SARS-CoV-2 and coronaviruses. No antigens are known for them. CD4+ T cells from unexposed donors were obtained before the COVID-19 pandemic (2011-2018). The cells were cultured for around ten days before CD4+ T cells were isolated. Data came from immunoSEQ multiplex PCR; TCRdb stores just in-frame clones and leaves some out. The table has 25,000 to 30,000 clones, about 80% seen once; the top ten hold approximately 22%. Sequencing input: CD4+ T cells from PBMCs, cultured in vitro. The receptors come from a human donor in good health.

This clone was counted a few times. CDR3 region: CASSHRPLRRGGNTEAFF. The CDR3 coding sequence is TGTGCCAGCAGCCACCGACCCCTGAGGAGGGGAGGTAACACTGAAGCTTTCTTT. This chain uses TRBV3-1 (or the pseudogene TRBV3-2) with TRBJ1-1; the D gene is possibly TRBD1 (5 bases). The V end was cut by 3 bases, the J end by 2 bases, with 22 bases between. The germline CDR1 and CDR2 sequences are LGHDT and YNNKEL (reference sequence). This CDR3 has 18 amino acids.

V gene TRBV19 combines with J gene TRBJ2-3; the match to TRBD2 covers 10 bases. Trimming removed 1 base from V and 6 bases from J; junction bases left unmatched: 4. Germline CDR1 reads LNHDA; CDR2 reads SQIVND (reference sequence). The CDR3 length is 15 residues. Here the CDR3 reads CASSIGLAGVDTQYF. The CDR3 coding sequence is TGTGCCAGTAGTATAGGGCTAGCGGGAGTCGATACGCAGTATTTT.

The chain couples TRBV28 to TRBJ2-5; TRBD1 aligns across 7 bases. The germline gives CDR1 MDHEN, CDR2 SYDVKM. The CDR3 is made up of 14 amino acids. V lost 3 bases and J lost 3; bases outside the gene matches: 4. Here the CDR3 reads CASSFSGTEETQYF. The CDR3 nucleotides read TGTGCCAGCAGTTTCTCCGGGACAGAAGAGACCCAGTACTTC. The variable domain in full, with the rest retrieved from reference TRBV28 and TRBJ2-5, is DVKVTQSSRYLVKRTGEKVFLECVQDMDHENMFWYRQDPGLGLRLIYFSYDVKMKEKGDIPEGYSVSREKKERFSLILESASTNQTSMYLCASSFSGTEETQYFGPGTRLLVL.

The V and J genes are TRBV29-1 and TRBJ2-5, with D possibly being TRBD1 (5 bases). V was trimmed by 1 base and J by 3 bases, leaving 12 bases between them. Per germline, CDR1 SQVTM and CDR2 ANQGSEA. This CDR3 region has 14 residues. CDR3 residues: CSVEVRQREETQYF. The CDR3, as DNA: TGCAGCGTTGAAGTGCGACAGAGAGAAGAGACCCAGTACTTC.

This chain uses TRBV7-2 with TRBJ2-1; D might be TRBD1 (5 bases). Germline V gene lookup returns CDR1 SGHTA and CDR2 FQGNSA. The CDR3 length is 14 residues. V lost 6 bases and J lost 0, with 9 bases in between. The CDR3 nucleotides are TGTGCCAGCAGTACAGGTGACTCCTACAATGAGCAGTTCTTC. This translates into CASSTGDSYNEQFF. The full variable domain, rest sourced from reference TRBV7-2 and TRBJ2-1, is GAGVSQSPSNKVTEKGKDVELRCDPISGHTALYWYRQSLGQGLEFLIYFQGNSAPDKSGLPSDRFSAERTGGSVSTLTIQRTQQEDSAVYLCASSTGDSYNEQFFGPGTRLTVL.

This clone was counted between two and nine times. CDR3 nucleotide sequence: TGTGCCAGCAACCCCGCCCAGGACAGGGGCGACGAGCAGTACTTC. Encoded protein: CASNPAQDRGDEQYF. V is TRBV7-9 and J is TRBJ2-7; 9 bases map to TRBD1. There are 15 residues in the CDR3. Germline V gives CDR1 SEHNR, CDR2 FQNEAQ (reference sequence). Trimming removed 7 bases from V and 5 bases from J; junction bases left unmatched: 12.

This clone has only a few counts. The V gene is TRBV5-4, the J gene TRBJ2-5; 7 nucleotides line up with TRBD2. With V trimmed by 4 bases and J by 4 bases, 10 bases remained unmatched. There are 15 residues in the CDR3. CDR1 SGHNT and CDR2 YYREEE come from the germline V gene (reference sequence). The CDR3: CASSNHLAGVETQYF. In DNA, the CDR3 is TGTGCCAGCAGCAATCACCTTGCGGGAGTAGAGACCCAGTACTTC.

The J gene is TRBJ2-5, the V gene TRBV7-9, with 10 bases identical to TRBD2. In germline, CDR1 is SEHNR, CDR2 FQNEAQ (reference sequence). The CDR3 is 15 amino acids. Losses at the gene ends were 3 bases for V and 2 bases for J; bases not matched to a gene: 3. In DNA form, the CDR3 reads TGTGCCAGCAGCTTCTGGACTAGCGGTCAAGAGACCCAGTACTTC. Its protein is CASSFWTSGQETQYF. Combining the CDR3 with reference TRBV7-9 and TRBJ2-5 gives the whole variable domain DTGVSQNPRHKITKRGQNVTFRCDPISEHNRLYWYRQTLGQGPEFLTYFQNEAQLEKSRLLSDRFSAERPKGSFSTLEIQRTEQGDSAMYLCASSFWTSGQETQYFGPGTRLLVL.

The rearrangement joins TRBV4-1 to TRBJ1-2; the D is unclear. CDR1 and CDR2 (germline): MGHRA, YSYEKL. The CDR3 runs to 15 residues. The ends were cut back, 1 base at V and 5 bases at J, with 14 bases in the middle. The CDR3: CASSQGSGFRYGYTF. The CDR3 DNA reads TGCGCCAGCAGCCAAGGGAGCGGGTTTAGATATGGCTACACCTTC.

The rearrangement links TRBV12-5 to TRBJ1-5; D gene uncertain. The CDR3 consists of 12 residues. Per the germline V gene, CDR1 is LGHNT and CDR2 is FRNRAP. The V end was cut by 3 bases, the J end by 4 bases, with 4 bases between. The CDR3 region is CASGFENQPQHF. The CDR3 DNA follows: TGTGCTAGTGGTTTTGAAAATCAGCCCCAGCATTTT.

The rearrangement joins TRBV6-5 to TRBJ1-4; 7 nucleotides align to TRBD1. J was trimmed by 8 bases and V by 5 bases; bases with no gene match: 8. This CDR3 has 14 amino acids. From germline, CDR1 is MNHEY and CDR2 SVGAGI. CDR3: CASSRDRVTEKLFF. CDR3 bases: TGTGCCAGCAGTCGCGACAGGGTAACCGAAAAACTGTTTTTT.

This clone has only one observation. DNA of the CDR3: TGCGCCAGCAGCTTGGCCGGGACGTTCCAAGAGACCCAGTACTTC. Translated: CASSLAGTFQETQYF. The rearrangement uses TRBV5-1 and TRBJ2-5; D could derive from TRBD1 or TRBD2 (5 bases each). CDR1 is SGHRS and CDR2 is YFSETQ in the germline V gene. The V and J ends lost 0 bases and 1 base respectively, with 10 bases between them. The CDR3 runs to 15 residues.